The 19 T cell receptor beta chains in this list originate from one sample, sequenced in a study of T cell changes during pregnancy in multiple sclerosis. Method: immunoSEQ multiplex PCR; TCRdb's copy keeps in-frame clones and lacks some. The repertoire holds some 30,000 clones, around 89% seen once, with 6% to 8% in the top ten. Material: CD8+ T cells from peripheral blood mononuclear cells, obtained in the second trimester of pregnancy. The receptors were gathered from a female donor with multiple sclerosis, enrolled in a pregnancy study.

The rearrangement joins TRBV11-2 to TRBJ2-7; 7 bases map to TRBD2. Germline V gene data show CDR1 as SGHAT and CDR2 as FQNNGV. J gave up 6 bases and V 0 bases, and 11 bases lay outside the gene matches. The CDR3 length is 16 residues. CDR3 sequence: CASSLDRGGSWVEQYF. The CDR3 nucleotides read TGTGCCAGCAGCTTAGATCGGGGCGGGAGTTGGGTCGAGCAGTACTTC.

The chain uses TRBV7-3 and TRBJ2-1, with 12 bases lining up with TRBD2. The CDR3 has 14 amino acids. Losses at the gene ends were 7 bases for V and 7 bases for J; bases not matched to a gene: 5. Germline V lookup: CDR1 SGHTA, CDR2 FQGTGA. The CDR3 is CASTPSGGANEQFF. The CDR3 DNA is TGTGCCAGCACCCCTAGCGGGGGGGCAAATGAGCAGTTCTTC.

In DNA form, the CDR3 reads TGTGCCAGCAGTCCCCCCACGACAGGGCTGAACACTGAAGCTTTCTTT. It specifies CASSPPTTGLNTEAFF. The genes are TRBV28 and TRBJ1-1; TRBD1 aligns across 7 bases. Looked up from germline, CDR1 is MDHEN and CDR2 is SYDVKM. J was trimmed by 0 bases and V by 5 bases; bases with no gene match: 9. The CDR3 runs 16 residues. The full variable domain, rest sourced from reference TRBV28 and TRBJ1-1, is DVKVTQSSRYLVKRTGEKVFLECVQDMDHENMFWYRQDPGLGLRLIYFSYDVKMKEKGDIPEGYSVSREKKERFSLILESASTNQTSMYLCASSPPTTGLNTEAFFGQGTRLTVV.

This clone turned up a few times. The chain is built from TRBV7-9 and TRBJ2-7; a possible D gene is TRBD1 (6 bases). The CDR3 has 15 residues. Germline V lookup: CDR1 SEHNR, CDR2 FQNEAQ (reference sequence). V was shortened by 5 bases and J by 2 bases, with 16 bases between the two germline ends. The CDR3 nucleotides are TGTGCCAGCAGCCGGAGTGACAGGCGACCCTACGAGCAGTACTTC. Translation: CASSRSDRRPYEQYF.

On this clone: The sample contains more than one DNA sequence encoding this CDR3. The chain uses TRBV28 and TRBJ1-2, with D hard to call. Trimming took 1 base from V and 3 from J, leaving 6 bases between them. The CDR3 has 13 residues. Germline V lookup: CDR1 MDHEN, CDR2 SYDVKM. The CDR3 loop is CASSLSGDYGYTF. In DNA form, the CDR3 reads TGTGCCAGCAGTTTATCGGGAGACTATGGCTACACCTTC.

This chain joins TRBV5-6 and TRBJ1-4; no definite D call. CDR1 SGHDT and CDR2 YYEEEE come from the germline V gene. Trimming removed 4 bases at V and 6 bases at J, with 4 bases between. The CDR3 totals 11 residues. This CDR3 is CASSADEKLFF. DNA of the CDR3: TGTGCCAGCAGCGCGGATGAAAAACTGTTTTTT. Supplemented by reference TRBV5-6 and TRBJ1-4, the full variable domain reads DAGVTQSPTHLIKTRGQQVTLRCSPKSGHDTVSWYQQALGQGPQFIFQYYEEEERQRGNFPDRFSGHQFPNYSSELNVNALLLGDSALYLCASSADEKLFFGSGTQLSVL.

The J gene is TRBJ1-1, the V gene TRBV10-3; 7 bases are a match to TRBD1. Trimming took 7 bases from V and 4 from J; bases not matched to a gene: 6. Germline-derived CDR1 and CDR2 are ENHRY and SYGVKD. The CDR3 is made up of 13 amino acids. In DNA, the CDR3 is TGTGCCATCACGAGAGACAGGGCCACTGAAGCTTTCTTT. Residues: CAITRDRATEAFF.

The chain uses TRBV30 and TRBJ1-1; TRBD1 is a possible D gene (5 bases). CDR3 length: 13 amino acids. The germline V gene encodes CDR1 GTSNPN and CDR2 SVGIG (reference sequence). Trimming left V 1 base short and J 5 bases short, with 11 bases between. CDR3: CAWSEGVKTEAFF. The CDR3 DNA sequence: TGTGCCTGGAGTGAAGGGGTTAAGACTGAAGCTTTCTTT.

This chain uses TRBV9 with TRBJ2-7; D uncertain. CDR3 length equals 14 residues. Trimming removed 0 bases at V and 3 bases at J, with 10 bases between. Germline V CDR1 and CDR2: SGDLS, YYNGEE. CDR3 sequence (DNA): TGTGCCAGCAGCGTAGGCGACGGAGACTACGAGCAGTACTTC. Amino acids: CASSVGDGDYEQYF.

This clone occurred a few times. The genes are TRBV6-5 and TRBJ1-2, with a possible D match to TRBD1 (5 bases). The CDR3 extends over 13 amino acids. Germline CDR1 is MNHEY and CDR2 is SVGAGI. The V end lost 7 bases, the J end lost 8 bases, and 17 bases lay between the germline ends. The CDR3 DNA follows: TGTGCCAGCACTAAAACGGGGGTTGTAGGCTACACCTTC. Translated, it gives CASTKTGVVGYTF.

This sequence joins TRBV6-6 and TRBJ1-1, with D possibly TRBD1 on 5 matching bases. Per the germline V gene, CDR1 is MNHNY and CDR2 is SVGAGI (reference sequence). The CDR3 contains 16 residues. V was cut by 6 bases and J by 0 bases, with 17 bases left in between. The DNA of the CDR3 is TGTGCCAGCAGAAACGGGGGGGAGGCCATGAACACTGAAGCTTTCTTT. As protein: CASRNGGEAMNTEAFF.

V is TRBV7-2 and J is TRBJ1-1; 9 bases agree with TRBD1. Trimming removed 5 bases from V and 5 bases from J; junction bases left unmatched: 6. This CDR3 contains 14 residues. Germline values: CDR1 SGHTA, CDR2 FQGNSA. CDR3 sequence reads: CASSESQGATEAFF. In DNA form, the CDR3 reads TGTGCCAGCAGCGAATCACAGGGGGCTACTGAAGCTTTCTTT.

This rearrangement joins TRBV27 to TRBJ1-5; TRBD1 aligns across 9 bases. V lost 2 bases and J lost 5; bases outside the gene matches: 4. CDR1 is MNHEY, CDR2 SMNVEV, per germline (reference sequence). This CDR3 has 15 amino acids. This CDR3 is CASSLSGTGYQPQHF. CDR3 DNA: TGTGCCAGCAGTTTAAGTGGGACAGGGTATCAGCCCCAGCATTTT.

The chain combines TRBV5-1 with TRBJ2-5; 8 nucleotides match TRBD2. The CDR3 spans 14 residues. Germline assignment: CDR1 SGHRS and CDR2 YFSETQ. The trim removed 0 bases at V and 5 bases at J, leaving 3 bases unmatched. CDR3 coding DNA: TGCGCCAGCAGCTTGGACACGGGAGGGGAGACCCAGTACTTC. Protein product: CASSLDTGGETQYF.

The chain is built from TRBV7-3 and TRBJ2-5, with D maybe TRBD1 (5 bases). The CDR3 is 13 amino acids. The V end lost 5 bases, the J end lost 2 bases, and 9 bases lay between the germline ends. Germline assignment: CDR1 SGHTA and CDR2 FQGTGA. CDR3 sequence (DNA): TGTGCCAGCAGCCCCGACAGACAAGAGACCCAGTACTTC. It is translated as CASSPDRQETQYF.

V and J are TRBV19 and TRBJ2-1, with 12 bases lining up with TRBD2. The CDR3 consists of 15 residues. In germline, CDR1 is LNHDA, CDR2 SQIVND (reference sequence). Trimming at V came to 3 bases and at J to 9 bases, leaving 6 bases not matched to a gene. The CDR3 loop reads CASSIDPGLAGEQFF. The CDR3 coding sequence is TGTGCCAGTAGTATCGATCCGGGACTAGCGGGTGAGCAGTTCTTC.

The genes are TRBV29-1 and TRBJ2-1; D perhaps matches TRBD2 (5 bases). The V and J ends lost 0 bases and 5 bases respectively, with 11 bases between them. The CDR3 runs to 14 residues. Per the germline V gene, CDR1 is SQVTM and CDR2 is ANQGSEA. The CDR3 DNA sequence: TGCAGCGTTGAAGATCTAGCAGGTAACAATGAGCAGTTCTTC. Protein sequence: CSVEDLAGNNEQFF.

This clone was recorded once. V and J are TRBV5-1 and TRBJ2-5; D might be TRBD1 (5 bases). The germline V gene has CDR1 SGHRS and CDR2 YFSETQ. This CDR3 comprises 14 residues. The V and J ends lost 4 bases and 4 bases respectively, with 14 bases between them. As DNA, the CDR3 is TGCGCCAGCAGCCCGTCAGTAGGGGTAGAGACCCAGTACTTC. Protein product: CASSPSVGVETQYF.

The chain has TRBV27 and TRBJ1-4; D is ambiguous. This CDR3 comprises 14 residues. Germline CDR1 MNHEY, CDR2 SMNVEV (reference sequence). Trimming took off 3 bases at V and 4 bases at J, with 9 bases between the two ends. The DNA for the CDR3 is TGTGCCAGCAGTTTTATCGGGAGTAATGAAAAACTGTTTTTT. It translates to CASSFIGSNEKLFF.